This TCR beta chain was recorded in a study of blood T cell repertoires in COVID-19. J lost 0 bases, V lost 3 bases, and 5 bases had no gene match. The CDR3 spans 15 residues. Per germline, CDR1 SGDLS and CDR2 YYNGEE. Per the study methods: It was from reference gene primer amplification that nucleated cell counts were estimated. Using immunoSEQ multiplex PCR, the repertoire was profiled, and TCRdb retains in-frame clones only, with some absent. The V and J calls and clone size come from that table; D and trimming were worked out from the DNA. The profile shows 180,000 or so clones, 89% of them singletons.

The TCR comes from a middle-aged woman with acute COVID-19. Sequencing input: PBMCs or T cells enriched from blood (not recorded which). The chain is built from TRBV9 and TRBJ2-7, with 8 nucleotides matching TRBD1. CDR3 sequence reads: CASSAGTGSSYEQYF. CDR3 coding DNA: TGTGCCAGCAGCGCCGGGACAGGTAGCTCCTACGAGCAGTACTTC.